The clone carrying this TCR beta chain was observed at least ten times. TCRdb recomputed calls from the RT-PCR reads with MiXCR, one row per CDR3 protein. The sample gives about a million distinct CDR3 sequences, 18% of which show up once; around 6% is in the top ten. These data are taken from a study of patients and donors after allogeneic stem cell transplantation. The CDR3 runs 14 residues. V gave up 2 bases and J gave up 2 bases, with 11 bases separating them. The germline V gene encodes CDR1 SQVTM and CDR2 ANQGSEA. This TCR was recovered from a human donor who was either an allogeneic HSCT recipient or a stem cell or donor lymphocyte infusion donor (not recorded which). It is not recorded whose cells these are; they may come from a transplant donor. Sequences were obtained from blood, either unsorted or a sorted T cell fraction (not recorded which). V is TRBV29-1 and J is TRBJ2-3; D gene uncertain. The CDR3 nucleotides read TGCAGCGTTGAATATAAGCCCCTCACAGATACGCAGTATTTT. This codes for CSVEYKPLTDTQYF.